This T cell receptor beta chain stems from a study of T cell changes during pregnancy in multiple sclerosis. Assay: immunoSEQ multiplex PCR; the TCRdb copy retains only in-frame clones and omits some. The sample comprises 50,000 or so clones, roughly 92% of which are singletons, and around 0.73% rests with the top ten. This CDR3 is 15 amino acids long. Germline V CDR1 and CDR2: SGDLS, YYNGEE. J lost 5 bases, V lost 0 bases, and 5 bases had no gene match. The TCR was taken from a female donor with multiple sclerosis, enrolled in a pregnancy study. The chain is built from TRBV9 and TRBJ2-5; 9 nucleotides line up with TRBD2. The material sequenced was CD4+ T cells from peripheral blood mononuclear cells, taken in the third trimester of pregnancy. CDR3 residues: CASSVGLAGMETQYF. The CDR3 bases are TGTGCCAGCAGCGTAGGGCTAGCGGGGATGGAGACCCAGTACTTC.